Shown below are 10 T cell receptor beta chains from a single sample sequenced in a study of patients and donors after allogeneic stem cell transplantation. TCRdb passed the RT-PCR reads through MiXCR, listing each CDR3 protein once. The table includes about 410,000 distinct CDR3 sequences, more than 15% detected once. Material for sequencing was blood, either unsorted or a sorted T cell fraction (not recorded which). Receptors were obtained from a human donor who was either an allogeneic HSCT recipient or a stem cell or donor lymphocyte infusion donor (not recorded which). It is not recorded whose cells these are; they may come from a transplant donor.

The gene calls are TRBV3-1 and TRBJ1-2, with 7 bases identical to TRBD1. With 8 bases clipped from V and 7 bases from J, the junction kept 10 bases outside the gene matches. The CDR3 is 13 amino acids. Germline V CDR1 and CDR2: LGHDT, YNNKEL (reference sequence). CDR3 DNA: TGTGCCAGCCATGGGAAGGGGGCGCTTGGCTACACCTTC. This codes for CASHGKGALGYTF.

This clonotype was counted between two and nine times. The chain joins TRBV7-2 to TRBJ1-2, with D possibly being TRBD1 (6 bases). CDR1 is SGHTA and CDR2 is FQGNSA in the germline V gene. The CDR3 consists of 13 residues. V lost 4 bases and J lost 6, with 12 bases in between. The DNA for the CDR3 is TGTGCCAGCAGCTCTCCTTCAGGGGATGGCTACACCTTC. Translating gives CASSSPSGDGYTF.

The J gene is TRBJ2-1, the V gene TRBV29-1, with TRBD2 matching 11 bases. CDR1 is SQVTM, CDR2 ANQGSEA, per germline. V lost 4 bases to trimming and J lost 5 bases; unmatched junction nucleotides: 7. This CDR3 contains 15 residues. The CDR3 coding sequence is TGCAGCGTTGTCCCCTGGGGACTAGCGGACAATGAGCAGTTCTTC. Amino acid sequence: CSVVPWGLADNEQFF.

In this sample, this clonotype turned up many times. The rearrangement uses TRBV27 and TRBJ1-3, with D uncertain. Germline values: CDR1 MNHEY, CDR2 SMNVEV (reference sequence). V was clipped by 0 bases and J by 0 bases, with 6 bases between them. The CDR3 runs 15 residues. The CDR3 sequence: CASSLSRNSGNTIYF. The CDR3 nucleotides read TGTGCCAGCAGTTTATCCAGGAACTCTGGAAACACCATATATTTT.

The chain employs TRBV20-1 and TRBJ2-7; 7 bases are a match to TRBD2. Germline-derived CDR1 and CDR2 are DFQATT and SNEGSKA (reference sequence). The length of the CDR3 is 14 residues. CDR3 in amino acids: CSLPYPSGGYEQYF. The CDR3 DNA reads TGCAGCCTCCCCTACCCTAGCGGTGGGTACGAGCAGTACTTC.

A few counts support this clonotype. This chain uses TRBV20-1 with TRBJ1-5; 10 nucleotides line up with TRBD1. Germline V CDR1 and CDR2: DFQATT, SNEGSKA (reference sequence). This CDR3 spans 15 amino acids. The V and J ends lost 3 bases and 0 bases, in that order; junction bases with no gene match: 2. CDR3 bases: TGCAGTGCTAGTAGGACAGGGGGTAGCAATCAGCCCCAGCATTTT. This sequence encodes CSASRTGGSNQPQHF.

The J gene is TRBJ2-7, the V gene TRBV7-2; 8 bases are shared with TRBD2. Germline assignment: CDR1 SGHTA and CDR2 FQGNSA. V shed 1 base, J shed 3 bases, and the junction held 8 bases outside the gene matches. The CDR3 consists of 16 residues. CDR3: CASSLVPASGHYEQYF. The CDR3 DNA reads as TGTGCCAGCAGCTTAGTACCGGCTAGCGGGCACTACGAGCAGTACTTC.

The chain joins TRBV11-2 to TRBJ2-1, with 9 nucleotides matching TRBD2. The CDR3 spans 16 residues. Germline V gene sequence: CDR1 SGHAT, CDR2 FQNNGV. Trimming cost V 0 bases and J 9 bases; bases outside gene matches: 9. CDR3 loop: CASSLDILAGRGEQFF. DNA of the CDR3: TGTGCCAGCAGCTTAGATATCCTAGCGGGGCGGGGTGAGCAGTTCTTC. Full variable domain (missing parts from reference TRBV11-2 and TRBJ2-1): EAGVAQSPRYKIIEKRQSVAFWCNPISGHATLYWYQQILGQGPKLLIQFQNNGVVDDSQLPKDRFSAERLKGVDSTLKIQPAKLEDSAVYLCASSLDILAGRGEQFFGPGTRLTVL.

This chain connects TRBV7-8 to TRBJ2-7; 8 bases fit TRBD1. With 0 bases clipped from V and 4 bases from J, the junction kept 5 bases outside the gene matches. The V gene's germline CDR1 is SGHVS and CDR2 FQNEAQ. The CDR3 extends over 15 amino acids. DNA of the CDR3: TGTGCCAGCAGCTTAGCTGGCAGGGGGCAATACGAGCAGTACTTC. Amino acid sequence: CASSLAGRGQYEQYF.

This clonotype appeared a few times. The chain joins TRBV9 to TRBJ2-5, with D unclear. The CDR3 is 14 residues long. Germline CDR1 reads SGDLS; CDR2 reads YYNGEE. V lost 0 bases and J lost 4, with 10 bases in between. This chain's CDR3 is CASSVGRTRETQYF. Here the CDR3 DNA reads TGTGCCAGCAGCGTAGGACGGACCCGAGAGACCCAGTACTTC.